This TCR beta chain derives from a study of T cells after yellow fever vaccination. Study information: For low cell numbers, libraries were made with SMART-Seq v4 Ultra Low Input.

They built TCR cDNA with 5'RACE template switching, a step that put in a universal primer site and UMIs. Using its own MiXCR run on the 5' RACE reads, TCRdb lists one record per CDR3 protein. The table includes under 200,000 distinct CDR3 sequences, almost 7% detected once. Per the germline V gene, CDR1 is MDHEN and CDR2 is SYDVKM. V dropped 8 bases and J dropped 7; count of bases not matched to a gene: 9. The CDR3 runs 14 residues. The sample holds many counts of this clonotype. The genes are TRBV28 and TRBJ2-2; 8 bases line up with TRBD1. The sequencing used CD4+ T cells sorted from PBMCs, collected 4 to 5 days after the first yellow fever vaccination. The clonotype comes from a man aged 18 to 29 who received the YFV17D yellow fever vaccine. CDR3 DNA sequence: TGTGCCAGCCTTGGACAGGGAAGGAACGGGGAGCTGTTTTTT. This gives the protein CASLGQGRNGELFF.